These 27 T cell receptor beta chains originate from one sample sequenced in a study of memory CD4+ T cells and cytomegalovirus serostatus. TCRdb keeps only in-frame clones here, not all; method: immunoSEQ multiplex PCR. The sample lists about 61,000 clones, roughly 80% occurring once. The sort gate was single viable CD3+CD4+CD8-CD45RO+ cells for memory CD4+ T cells. What was sequenced was memory CD4+ T cells from blood. Receptors originate from an adult in good health and CMV-seronegative. Some clones in this sample may be carry-over from other donors' samples.

J is TRBJ2-7 and V is TRBV5-5; 9 nucleotides match TRBD1. Trimming took 0 bases from V and 4 from J; bases not matched to a gene: 8. The germline V gene has CDR1 SGHKS and CDR2 YYEKEE (reference sequence). This CDR3 spans 16 amino acids. CDR3 bases: TGTGCCAGCAGCTTGGGAGTCGGGACAGGGATATACGAGCAGTACTTC. Translation gives CASSLGVGTGIYEQYF.

The genes are TRBV28 and TRBJ2-7; no clear D. The CDR3 spans 13 residues. The V gene lost 1 base and the J gene lost 0 bases, with 4 bases spanning the gap. CDR1 is MDHEN, CDR2 SYDVKM, per germline. CDR3 sequence: CASSLYSSYEQYF. The DNA of the CDR3 is TGTGCCAGCAGTTTATATAGCTCCTACGAGCAGTACTTC. The variable domain in full, completed from reference TRBV28 and TRBJ2-7, reads DVKVTQSSRYLVKRTGEKVFLECVQDMDHENMFWYRQDPGLGLRLIYFSYDVKMKEKGDIPEGYSVSREKKERFSLILESASTNQTSMYLCASSLYSSYEQYFGPGTRLTVT.

The gene calls are TRBV7-8 and TRBJ1-5, with D tentatively TRBD1 (5 bases). CDR3 size: 14 residues. CDR1 is SGHVS, CDR2 FQNEAQ, per germline. The germline V and J ends were trimmed by 8 bases and 0 bases, with 11 bases remaining between them. CDR3 sequence: CASSAGNSNQPQHF. CDR3 nucleotides: TGTGCCAGCTCCGCAGGGAATAGCAATCAGCCCCAGCATTTT.

Worth noting for this clone: Within the sample, other DNA sequences also encode this same CDR3. The chain has TRBV30 and TRBJ1-2; 8 bases are a match to TRBD1. V lost 3 bases, J lost 7 bases, and 16 bases stayed unmatched. Germline CDR1 reads GTSNPN; CDR2 reads SVGIG (reference sequence). CDR3 length: 16 residues. The CDR3 reads CAWSVSASATGVGYTF. The CDR3 nucleotides read TGTGCCTGGAGCGTATCGGCGTCGGCGACAGGGGTTGGCTACACCTTC. The whole variable domain, filled in from reference TRBV30 and TRBJ1-2, reads SQTIHQWPATLVQPVGSPLSLECTVEGTSNPNLYWYRQAAGRGLQLLFYSVGIGQISSEVPQNLSASRPQDRQFILSSKKLLLSDSGFYLCAWSVSASATGVGYTFGSGTRLTVV.

The chain carries TRBV12-5 and TRBJ2-6; TRBD1 agrees at 7 bases. J was trimmed by 2 bases and V by 0 bases; bases with no gene match: 13. Germline V gene lookup returns CDR1 LGHNT and CDR2 FRNRAP. The CDR3 contains 20 residues. The CDR3: CASGLVGQAFTSAGANVLTF. CDR3 DNA sequence: TGTGCTAGTGGTTTGGTCGGACAGGCCTTTACCTCGGCTGGGGCCAACGTCCTGACTTTC.

The V and J genes are TRBV6-6 and TRBJ2-7, with 7 bases identical to TRBD1. The CDR3 length is 15 residues. The ends lost 0 bases at V and 5 bases at J; junction bases unmatched: 7. From germline, CDR1 is MNHNY and CDR2 SVGAGI (reference sequence). Here the CDR3 reads CASSYSGKGGDEQYF. CDR3 sequence (DNA): TGTGCCAGCAGTTACTCAGGGAAAGGGGGCGACGAGCAGTACTTC.

This clone has a handful of counts. The V call is TRBV4-1, the J call TRBJ2-1; perhaps TRBD2 as D (6 bases). Germline V CDR1 and CDR2: MGHRA, YSYEKL. Trimming left V 1 base short and J 6 bases short, with 13 bases between. This CDR3 is 15 amino acids long. Written as DNA, the CDR3 is TGCGCCAGCAGCCAAGGGTGGGGGGACTCCAATGAGCAGTTCTTC. This encodes CASSQGWGDSNEQFF.

The V gene is TRBV10-3, the J gene TRBJ2-3, with D possibly TRBD2 on 5 matching bases. V lost 0 bases to trimming and J lost 1 base, with 23 bases between them. The CDR3 is 20 residues long. Germline V gene sequence: CDR1 ENHRY, CDR2 SYGVKD. The CDR3 spells CAISESMVPRTGKRTDTQYF. The CDR3 DNA follows: TGTGCCATCAGTGAGTCTATGGTCCCGAGGACGGGAAAGCGCACAGATACGCAGTATTTT.

This clone was counted once. The rearrangement uses TRBV18 and TRBJ2-3, with a tentative D call TRBD1 (6 bases). The germline CDR1 and CDR2 sequences are KGHSH and LQKENI. The CDR3 contains 15 residues. The V end lost 0 bases, the J end lost 2 bases, and 9 bases lay between the germline ends. Here the CDR3 DNA reads TGTGCCAGCTCACCACCCGACAGGTCCACAGATACGCAGTATTTT. Encoded protein: CASSPPDRSTDTQYF.

The rearrangement joins TRBV2 to TRBJ2-7; TRBD2 agrees at 10 bases. Germline CDR1 and CDR2: SNHLY and FYNNEI. The J segment lost 1 base and the V segment lost 6 bases, leaving 3 bases of the junction unmatched. This CDR3 comprises 14 residues. The CDR3 nucleotides are TGTGCCAGCAGCCCTAGCGGGAGATCCTACGAGCAGTACTTC. Residues: CASSPSGRSYEQYF.

V gene TRBV5-1 combines with J gene TRBJ2-2, with no clear D. Trimming left V 3 bases short and J 0 bases short, with 6 bases between. CDR3 length: 14 residues. Germline lookup yields CDR1 SGHRS and CDR2 YFSETQ. This CDR3 is CASSSDTNTGELFF. CDR3 DNA: TGCGCCAGCAGCTCCGATACGAACACCGGGGAGCTGTTTTTT.

This chain joins TRBV5-1 and TRBJ2-1; D might be TRBD1 (5 bases). The V gene's germline CDR1 is SGHRS and CDR2 YFSETQ. There are 15 residues in the CDR3. Trimming took off 4 bases at V and 0 bases at J, with 11 bases between the two ends. CDR3 sequence reads: CASSLDSSSYNEQFF. As DNA, the CDR3 is TGCGCCAGCAGCCTCGACAGTAGCTCCTACAATGAGCAGTTCTTC.

This rearrangement joins TRBV6-1 to TRBJ2-2; 7 nucleotides match TRBD2. Germline CDR1 reads MNHNS; CDR2 reads SASEGT. V lost 4 bases, J lost 6 bases, and 8 bases stayed unmatched. CDR3 length: 15 residues. The CDR3: CASSGPGLAAGELFF. The CDR3 coding sequence is TGTGCCAGCAGTGGACCCGGGCTAGCGGCCGGGGAGCTGTTTTTT.

V is TRBV28 and J is TRBJ2-1, with TRBD2 matching 7 bases. There are 14 residues in the CDR3. Looked up from germline, CDR1 is MDHEN and CDR2 is SYDVKM. J lost 4 bases, V lost 7 bases, and 7 bases had no gene match. The CDR3 region has the DNA TGTGCCAGCAATGGGCGGGAGAGGTACAATGAGCAGTTCTTC. Translation: CASNGRERYNEQFF.

The table lists this clone with a count of one. The J gene is TRBJ1-1, the V gene TRBV7-2; D ambiguous. Germline lookup yields CDR1 SGHTA and CDR2 FQGNSA. Trimming removed 2 bases from V and 0 bases from J, with 7 bases in between. This CDR3 contains 14 residues. CDR3 loop: CASSLMSLNTEAFF. The DNA for the CDR3 is TGTGCCAGCAGCTTAATGTCTTTGAACACTGAAGCTTTCTTT.

The V call is TRBV1, the J call TRBJ2-7; the listed D gene, TRBD2, was not tested against the DNA. TRBV1 is noted as a pseudogene. This CDR3 is 16 amino acids long. Written as DNA, the CDR3 is TGCACCAGCAGCCAAGTAGGACTAGCGGGAGAGTCCGGTCAGTACTTC. This translates into CTSSQVGLAGESGQYF.

The chain employs TRBV30 and TRBJ2-3; no definite D call. This CDR3 is 12 amino acids long. Trimming took 4 bases from V and 6 from J, leaving 11 bases between them. Per germline, CDR1 GTSNPN and CDR2 SVGIG (reference sequence). CDR3 region: CAWKRFGDTQYF. Written as DNA, the CDR3 is TGTGCCTGGAAACGATTCGGGGATACGCAGTATTTT.

This chain links TRBV10-3 with TRBJ2-1; D might be TRBD2 (6 bases). The CDR3 is 13 residues long. CDR1 ENHRY and CDR2 SYGVKD come from the germline V gene. The germline V and J ends were trimmed by 3 bases and 7 bases, with 10 bases remaining between them. In nucleotides, the CDR3 is TGTGCCATCAGTGAACTAGCTGGGAATGAGCAGTTCTTC. Its translation is CAISELAGNEQFF.

The chain is built from TRBV7-2 and TRBJ2-2; D uncertain. This CDR3 is 11 amino acids long. Per the germline V gene, CDR1 is SGHTA and CDR2 is FQGNSA. The V end was cut by 3 bases, the J end by 9 bases, with 5 bases between. The CDR3 DNA reads as TGTGCCAGCAGCTTCTTCAGGGAGCTGTTTTTT. Residues: CASSFFRELFF.

This chain links TRBV7-2 with TRBJ1-5, with D possibly being TRBD1 (5 bases). Germline loops: CDR1 SGHTA, CDR2 FQGNSA. The CDR3 covers 14 residues. V dropped 1 base and J dropped 6 bases, with 10 bases sitting between them. The CDR3 loop reads CASSLGGERQPQHF. CDR3 nucleotide sequence: TGTGCCAGCAGCTTAGGAGGGGAGCGTCAGCCCCAGCATTTT.

V is TRBV18 and J is TRBJ2-5; D is possibly TRBD1 (6 bases). The CDR3 runs to 16 residues. In germline, CDR1 is KGHSH, CDR2 LQKENI. The V gene lost 0 bases and the J gene lost 5 bases, with 16 bases spanning the gap. The CDR3 region has the DNA TGTGCCAGCTCACCACCCCTGGGACATGCCCCGGAGACCCAGTACTTC. It yields the protein CASSPPLGHAPETQYF.

The genes are TRBV6-5 and TRBJ1-6; D remains unclear. Deletions cut 2 bases from V and 11 bases from J, with 7 bases between. The CDR3 consists of 12 residues. Germline assignment: CDR1 MNHEY and CDR2 SVGAGI. The CDR3 nucleotides are TGTGCCAGCAGTTACGTGGGAACACCCCTCCACTTT. Its translation is CASSYVGTPLHF.

This clone was detected only once. The chain has TRBV14 and TRBJ2-4; D is ambiguous. This CDR3 region has 16 residues. Between the trimmed V and J ends, which lost 0 bases and 2 bases, there was a span of 11 bases. Germline V gene data show CDR1 as SGHDN and CDR2 as FVKESK. CDR3 protein: CASSQDLNYPKNIQYF. CDR3 DNA sequence: TGTGCCAGCAGCCAAGATCTTAACTACCCCAAAAACATTCAGTACTTC.

The chain recombines TRBV6-1 with TRBJ1-4; the D gene is possibly TRBD1 (5 bases). Trimming pared 4 bases from V and 13 bases from J, leaving 13 bases between. The CDR3 totals 12 residues. The V gene's germline CDR1 is MNHNS and CDR2 SASEGT. CDR3 nucleotides: TGTGCCAGCAGTGGCCGCAGGGTAGCACTGTTTTTT. This translates into CASSGRRVALFF.

This clone was seen only a few times. The chain recombines TRBV2 with TRBJ2-5; 7 nucleotides align to TRBD1. Germline loops: CDR1 SNHLY, CDR2 FYNNEI. There are 15 residues in the CDR3. J was trimmed by 5 bases and V by 7 bases; bases with no gene match: 13. CDR3 DNA sequence: TGTGCCAGCAAGGGGGCGGTAGCGAGGACGGAGACCCAGTACTTC. The encoded protein is CASKGAVARTETQYF.

For this clone: Germline and junction disagree at one end, which may indicate a read error. CDR3: CASSLGTAPGNEQFF. The CDR3 nucleotides read TGTGCTAGCAGCCTCGGGACAGCTCCGGGCAATGAGCAGTTCTTC. The rearrangement links TRBV7-7 to TRBJ2-1; 7 bases align to TRBD1. Germline loops: CDR1 SSHAT, CDR2 FNYEAQ (reference sequence). CDR3 length: 15 residues.

The sample holds a few counts of this clone. The chain employs TRBV7-9 and TRBJ1-1; 10 bases map to TRBD1. The length of the CDR3 is 14 residues. V lost 7 bases and J lost 2; bases outside the gene matches: 4. Germline values: CDR1 SEHNR, CDR2 FQNEAQ (reference sequence). The CDR3 sequence: CASTQTGGNTEAFF. The CDR3 region has the DNA TGTGCCAGCACCCAGACAGGGGGCAACACTGAAGCTTTCTTT.